The subject of this entry is one T cell receptor beta chain. Its antigen remains unidentified. This specimen comes from a study of T cell responses to AZD1222 COVID-19 vaccine. The study, taken as a whole, reports: Baseline seropositives among AZD1222 recipients totaled only five or six. Vaccine-associated CD4 TCRs spanned spike, dominant at 160-218 and 743-854. Clonal diversity was possibly underestimated, and white British individuals and females predominated among donors.

Only in-frame clones appear in the TCRdb table, and some are missing; sequencing was by immunoSEQ multiplex PCR. The sample shows roughly 130,000 clones, about 90% of them seen only once. Trimming took off 5 bases at V and 0 bases at J, with 12 bases between the two ends. From germline, CDR1 is SGHVS and CDR2 FNYEAQ. The CDR3 spans 15 residues. This sample comprised peripheral blood, obtained on day 0 of AZD1222 vaccination. The chain joins TRBV7-6 to TRBJ2-3, with D possibly matching TRBD2 (6 bases). This TCR came from an adult in good health. DNA of the CDR3: TGTGCCAGCAGCGTTAGCGGAACTAGCACAGATACGCAGTATTTT. Its translation is CASSVSGTSTDTQYF.